The 20 T cell receptor beta chains listed next were all sequenced from one sample in a study of metastatic and nonmetastatic thyroid tumors. Among the patients, none had received any treatment before thyroid surgery. TCRdb recomputed clones from the PCR reads via MiXCR. The sample yields around 25,000 clones, 13% seen once. Input material: blood. These receptors all stem from a female donor with papillary thyroid cancer or a benign thyroid nodule (not recorded which). Some clones in this sample may be carry-over from other donors' samples.

This clone appeared many times. The J gene is TRBJ1-1, the V gene TRBV6-1; D is undetermined. Trimming cost V 5 bases and J 6 bases, with 7 bases left between them. The CDR3 is 11 residues long. The germline CDR1 and CDR2 sequences are MNHNS and SASEGT. This CDR3 is CASSNGPEAFF. The CDR3 nucleotides read TGTGCCAGCAGTAACGGGCCTGAAGCTTTCTTT.

In this sample, this clone turned up many times. The rearrangement joins TRBV27 to TRBJ2-1, with D perhaps matching TRBD2 (5 bases). This CDR3 spans 11 amino acids. Trimming took 4 bases from V and 10 from J, leaving 8 bases between them. Germline CDR1 MNHEY, CDR2 SMNVEV (reference sequence). The CDR3 DNA reads as TGTGCCAGCAGTTCGGGCGGGGAGCAGTTCTTC. Protein sequence: CASSSGGEQFF.

This clone was counted at least ten times. The chain combines TRBV7-8 with TRBJ2-3, with TRBD2 matching over 10 bases. CDR3 size: 15 residues. Germline CDR1 is SGHVS and CDR2 is FQNEAQ. The ends lost 5 bases at V and 5 bases at J; junction bases unmatched: 7. The DNA of the CDR3 is TGTGCCAGCAGCAGTACTAGCGGGGTTGGAGATACGCAGTATTTT. As protein: CASSSTSGVGDTQYF.

This clone has a count of ten or more. This could be a read error, since a much larger clone is one nucleotide away. The chain carries TRBV5-1 and TRBJ2-1, with D perhaps matching TRBD2 (7 bases). Germline V gene data show CDR1 as SGHRS and CDR2 as YFSETQ. The CDR3 extends over 15 amino acids. This CDR3 reads CARSLGGGAYNEQFF. The CDR3 DNA follows: TGCGCCCGCAGCTTGGGGGGGGGCGCCTACAATGAGCAGTTCTTC.

In its sample, this clone was seen many times. The chain employs TRBV7-9 and TRBJ1-1, with 10 bases that match TRBD1. This CDR3 contains 18 residues. Per germline, CDR1 SEHNR and CDR2 FQNEAQ (reference sequence). Germline trimming cut 4 bases from V and 2 bases from J; bases unmatched to any gene: 13. The CDR3, as DNA: TGTGCCAGCAGCTCCGATCGACAGGGGGCTTTATCTAACACTGAAGCTTTCTTT. This sequence encodes CASSSDRQGALSNTEAFF.

This clone was picked up many times. The J gene is TRBJ2-2, the V gene TRBV6-1; D gene uncertain. Trimming shortened V by 6 bases and J by 2 bases, and 10 bases separated the two germline ends. Germline CDR1 reads MNHNS; CDR2 reads SASEGT. The CDR3 covers 14 residues. CDR3 protein: CASRGRVNTGELFF. In DNA, the CDR3 is TGTGCCAGCAGGGGAAGGGTCAACACCGGGGAGCTGTTTTTT.

This clone was recorded at least ten times. V gene TRBV6-1 combines with J gene TRBJ2-5, with TRBD1 matching over 7 bases. V lost 6 bases and J lost 5; bases outside the gene matches: 9. The CDR3 runs 14 residues. Looked up from germline, CDR1 is MNHNS and CDR2 is SASEGT. CDR3 residues: CASRAFRDSETQYF. CDR3 sequence (DNA): TGTGCCAGCAGGGCCTTCCGGGACAGCGAGACCCAGTACTTC.

At least ten counts were recorded for this clone. The rearrangement uses TRBV18 and TRBJ1-6; D gene ambiguous. Germline V gene lookup returns CDR1 KGHSH and CDR2 LQKENI. V lost 2 bases to trimming and J lost 7 bases, with 9 bases between them. The CDR3 runs 14 residues. The CDR3 loop reads CASSPAASNSPLHF. Written as DNA, the CDR3 is TGTGCCAGCTCACCAGCAGCTTCGAATTCACCCCTCCACTTT.

This clone was counted at least ten times. This sample also contains other DNA sequences that code for the same CDR3. The chain couples TRBV18 to TRBJ2-5; no firm D call. In germline, CDR1 is KGHSH, CDR2 LQKENI. The CDR3 has 11 amino acids. V dropped 3 bases and J dropped 5 bases, with 4 bases sitting between them. CDR3 nucleotide sequence: TGTGCCAGCTCACCGGGGGAGACCCAGTACTTC. Protein product: CASSPGETQYF.

This clone was seen repeatedly, ten times or more. The chain combines TRBV6-1 with TRBJ2-3, with D tentatively TRBD1 (6 bases). V shed 4 bases and J shed 2 bases, with 10 bases lying between them. Germline CDR1 and CDR2: MNHNS and SASEGT. The CDR3 length is 14 residues. The CDR3 spells CASSGDTHTDTQYF. For the CDR3, the DNA is TGTGCCAGCAGTGGGGACACACACACAGATACGCAGTATTTT.

In regard to this clone: This could be a read error, since a much larger clone is one nucleotide away. The V call is TRBV5-5, the J call TRBJ2-7; TRBD1 agrees at 8 bases. The germline V gene encodes CDR1 SGHKS and CDR2 YYEKEE (reference sequence). CDR3 length: 14 amino acids. This CDR3 reads CAISWGQATYEQYF. CDR3 coding DNA: TGTGCCATCAGCTGGGGACAGGCCACATACGAGCAGTACTTC.

This clone was seen at least ten times. The gene calls are TRBV2 and TRBJ2-2, with D possibly TRBD1 on 5 matching bases. Germline CDR1 reads SNHLY; CDR2 reads FYNNEI. This CDR3 is 13 amino acids long. The ends were cut back, 6 bases at V and 6 bases at J, with 11 bases in the middle. CDR3 in amino acids: CASRGLGPGELFF. The CDR3 coding sequence is TGTGCCAGCAGAGGTTTGGGGCCCGGGGAGCTGTTTTTT.

At least ten counts were recorded for this clone. J is TRBJ2-3 and V is TRBV12-3 or TRBV12-4; TRBD2 matches at 8 bases. The CDR3 totals 17 residues. V gave up 6 bases and J gave up 0 bases; unmatched junction bases: 11. In nucleotides, the CDR3 is TGTGCCAGCAGCCTAGCGGGCGTAGGCCTTAGCACAGATACGCAGTATTTT. Protein product: CASSLAGVGLSTDTQYF.

In its sample, this clone was seen many times. The CDR3 sequence: CASKGLDTIYF. CDR3 DNA: TGTGCCAGCAAGGGGTTGGACACCATATATTTT. This sequence joins TRBV28 and TRBJ1-3, with D perhaps matching TRBD1 (5 bases). CDR3 size: 11 residues. Per the germline V gene, CDR1 is MDHEN and CDR2 is SYDVKM. V lost 7 bases, J lost 8 bases, and 9 bases lay in between.

This clone was detected many times. This sequence joins TRBV6-1 and TRBJ2-3; unclear D gene. V lost 6 bases, J lost 6 bases, and 16 bases lay in between. CDR1 is MNHNS and CDR2 is SASEGT in the germline V gene. The CDR3 loop spans 14 amino acids. The CDR3, as DNA: TGTGCCAGCAGGCCCCGGGTCCTGACGGATACGCAGTATTTT. This encodes CASRPRVLTDTQYF.

Details on this clone: A junction boundary mismatches the germline segment, possibly from a read error. This sequence joins TRBV28 and TRBJ2-7, with D perhaps given as TRBD1 or TRBD2 (5 bases each). The length of the CDR3 is 15 residues. Germline V CDR1 and CDR2: MDHEN, SYDVKM. CDR3 amino acids: CASGAPLRDHSEHYF. The CDR3 DNA is TGTGCCAGCGGTGCGCCTCTCCGGGACCACAGCGAGCATTACTTC.

Many counts were recorded for this clone. This chain uses TRBV6-1 with TRBJ1-5, with unresolved D. Germline CDR1 is MNHNS and CDR2 is SASEGT. This CDR3 comprises 15 residues. The germline V and J ends were trimmed by 6 bases and 0 bases, with 12 bases remaining between them. The CDR3 DNA reads as TGTGCCAGCAGATCTCGGGCGGATAGCAATCAGCCCCAGCATTTT. Translating gives CASRSRADSNQPQHF.

Many counts were recorded for this clone. The chain joins TRBV24-1 to TRBJ1-1, with D perhaps matching TRBD1 (5 bases). The V end lost 1 base, the J end lost 4 bases, and 6 bases lay between the germline ends. In germline, CDR1 is KGHDR, CDR2 SFDVKD. This CDR3 is built from 13 residues. The CDR3 is CATSDFRATEAFF. CDR3 DNA sequence: TGTGCCACCAGTGATTTCAGGGCCACTGAAGCTTTCTTT.

The rearrangement joins TRBV11-1 to TRBJ2-2; 7 nucleotides match TRBD1. V dropped 5 bases and J dropped 5; count of bases not matched to a gene: 14. Germline V CDR1 and CDR2: SGHAT, FQDESV (reference sequence). The CDR3 contains 17 residues. The CDR3 here is CASSPRWAQGPTGELFF. DNA for the CDR3: TGTGCCAGCAGCCCGAGGTGGGCACAGGGGCCGACCGGGGAGCTGTTTTTT.

In its sample, this clone was seen many times. The genes are TRBV2 and TRBJ1-1; D call uncertain. This CDR3 spans 15 amino acids. V gave up 3 bases and J gave up 1 base, with 12 bases separating them. In germline, CDR1 is SNHLY, CDR2 FYNNEI. The CDR3 sequence: CASSESPPENTEAFF. DNA for the CDR3: TGTGCCAGCAGTGAGAGCCCACCGGAGAACACTGAAGCTTTCTTT.